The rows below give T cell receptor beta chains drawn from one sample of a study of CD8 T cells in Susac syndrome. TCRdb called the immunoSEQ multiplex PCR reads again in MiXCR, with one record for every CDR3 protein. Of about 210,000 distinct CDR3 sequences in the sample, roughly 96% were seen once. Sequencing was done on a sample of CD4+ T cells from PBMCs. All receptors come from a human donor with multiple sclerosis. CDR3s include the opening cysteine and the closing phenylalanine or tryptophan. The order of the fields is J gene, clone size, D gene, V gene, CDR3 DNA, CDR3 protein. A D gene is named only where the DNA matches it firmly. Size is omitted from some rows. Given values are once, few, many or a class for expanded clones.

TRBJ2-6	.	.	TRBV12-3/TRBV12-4	TGTGCCAGCACCACCCTGGGGTCCTCTGGGGCCAACGTCCTGACTTTC	CASTTLGSSGANVLTF
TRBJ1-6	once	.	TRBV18	TGTGCCAGCTCACCAATGAATTCACCCCTCCACTTT	CASSPMNSPLHF
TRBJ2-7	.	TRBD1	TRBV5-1	TGCGCCAGCAGCTTGGTAGGGACAGGGGTCGAGCAGTACTTC	CASSLVGTGVEQYF
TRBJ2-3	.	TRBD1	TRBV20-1	TGCAGTGGTACCGACAGGGGCCTTTCTAGCACAGATACGCAGTATTTT	CSGTDRGLSSTDTQYF
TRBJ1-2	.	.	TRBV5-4	TGTGCCAGCAGCTTGGCCGGCACCGGGACTTCTGGCTACACCTTC	CASSLAGTGTSGYTF
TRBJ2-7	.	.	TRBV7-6	TGTGCCAGCAGCCCTCCGTCCCTGGAGCAGTACTTC	CASSPPSLEQYF
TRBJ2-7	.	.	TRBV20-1	TGCAGTGCTAGAGACCAAATCGAGCAGTACTTC	CSARDQIEQYF
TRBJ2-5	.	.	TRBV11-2	TGTGCCAGCAGCCCCCGGAGAGGGGGAGAGACCCAGTACTTC	CASSPRRGGETQYF
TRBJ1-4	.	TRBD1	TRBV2	TGTGCCAGCAGTGGACAGGGAGCTCAGGTGTTTTTT	CASSGQGAQVFF
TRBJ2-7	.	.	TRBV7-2	TGTGCCAGCAGCTCCCTGGGGGGAGACGGATTGTACGAGCAGTACTTC	CASSSLGGDGLYEQYF
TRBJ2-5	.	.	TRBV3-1	TGTGCCAGCAGCCCCCCCTTGGGGGGCGCAGAGACCCAGTACTTC	CASSPPLGGAETQYF
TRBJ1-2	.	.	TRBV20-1	TGCAGTGCTAGAGATCTCGGGCCCCAGGGGAAATGGGATGGCTACACCTTC	CSARDLGPQGKWDGYTF
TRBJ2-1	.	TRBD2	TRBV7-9	TGTGCCAGCAGCCCCAGAGCGGGGGGGGAAAATGAGCAGTTCTTC	CASSPRAGGENEQFF
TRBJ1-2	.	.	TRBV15	TGTGCCACCAGCAGTACCATTCCCGCCAGGACACGCAACTATGGCTACACCTTC	CATSSTIPARTRNYGYTF
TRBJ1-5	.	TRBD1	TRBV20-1	TGCAGTGCGCAGGGACAGGGTGACTCTCAGCCCCAGCATTTT	CSAQGQGDSQPQHF
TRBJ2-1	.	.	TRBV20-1	TGCAGTGCAGACGGGACACCTTCCGGGACCTACAATGAGCAGTTCTTC	CSADGTPSGTYNEQFF
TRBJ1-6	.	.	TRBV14	TGTGCCAGCAGCCAAAGGAGCTCCTATAATTCACCCCTCCACTTT	CASSQRSSYNSPLHF
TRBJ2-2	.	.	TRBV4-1	TGCGCCAGCAGCCAAGTAGGGTCCGGGGAGCTGTTTTTT	CASSQVGSGELFF
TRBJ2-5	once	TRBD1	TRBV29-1	TGCAGCGTGGAGCGGACAGGGTCGACTGCCGAGACCCAGTACTTC	CSVERTGSTAETQYF
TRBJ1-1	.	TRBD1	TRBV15	TGTGCCACCAGCAGAGATGGGACAGGCCGCGCCACTGAAGCTTTCTTT	CATSRDGTGRATEAFF
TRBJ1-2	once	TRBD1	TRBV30	TGTGCCTGGAGTGGACAGGGACTAAACTATGGCTACACCTTC	CAWSGQGLNYGYTF
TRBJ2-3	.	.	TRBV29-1	TGCAGCGTGGGGGATGGTACAGATACGCAGTATTTT	CSVGDGTDTQYF
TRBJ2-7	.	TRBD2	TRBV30	TGTGCCTGGGGGACCCGAGGACTAGCGGCGTCCGAGCAGTACTTC	CAWGTRGLAASEQYF
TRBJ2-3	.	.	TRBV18	TGTGCCAGCTCACCCGTCCCGGCGACCGATAGCACAGATACGCAGTATTTT	CASSPVPATDSTDTQYF
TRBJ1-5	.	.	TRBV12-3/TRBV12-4	TGTGCCAGCAGTGTCGGCGGGAGACAGCATTTT	CASSVGGRQHF
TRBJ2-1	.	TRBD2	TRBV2	TGTGCCAGCAGCAGACTAGCGCGTACGCCCTACAATGAGCAGTTCTTC	CASSRLARTPYNEQFF
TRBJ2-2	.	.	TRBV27	TGTGCCAGCAGTTCAACAGGGAGGTCCACCGGGGAGCTGTTTTTT	CASSSTGRSTGELFF
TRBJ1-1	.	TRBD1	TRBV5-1	TGCGCCAGCAGCGCTACCGCGACAGGGGACACTGAAGCTTTCTTT	CASSATATGDTEAFF
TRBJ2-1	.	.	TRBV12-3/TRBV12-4	TGTGCCAGCAGTTCCCTTGGCAGGGTCCATGAGCAGTTCTTC	CASSSLGRVHEQFF
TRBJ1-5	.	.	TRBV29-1	TGCAGCGCCGGAGAAGGTAGCAATCAGCCCCAGCATTTT	CSAGEGSNQPQHF
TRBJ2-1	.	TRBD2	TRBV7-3	TGTGCCAGCAGCCCACGAGGACTAGCGTCCGATGAGCAGTTCTTC	CASSPRGLASDEQFF
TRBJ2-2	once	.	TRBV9	TGTGCCAGCAGTGAGGGTGGGGTCAGCTCCAGGCTGTTTTTT	CASSEGGVSSRLFF
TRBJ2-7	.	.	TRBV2	TGTGCCAGCAGGCCCCCTGGGGAGCAGTACTTC	CASRPPGEQYF
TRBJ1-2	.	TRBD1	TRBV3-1	TGTGCCAGCAGCCACCGGGACAGGGAGGGCGGCTACACCTTC	CASSHRDREGGYTF
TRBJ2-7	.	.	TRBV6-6	TGTGCCAGCAGCCCCAGTCTGGAGCAGTACTTC	CASSPSLEQYF
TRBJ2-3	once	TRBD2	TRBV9	TGTGCCAGCAGCGAGGAGAAGACTAGCGGGGGAATAGATACGCAGTATTTT	CASSEEKTSGGIDTQYF
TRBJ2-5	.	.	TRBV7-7	TGTGCTAGCAGCCCGACGCAGGGAAGGTGGGAGACCCAGTACTTC	CASSPTQGRWETQYF
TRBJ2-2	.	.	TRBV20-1	TGCAGTGCTAGAGTAGGGGGCACCGGGGAGCTGTTTTTT	CSARVGGTGELFF
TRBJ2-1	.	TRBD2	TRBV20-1	TGTGGGTCTGCGGGGAGGGCCGACAATGAGCAGTTCTTC	CGSAGRADNEQFF
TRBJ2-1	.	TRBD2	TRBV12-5	TGTGCTAGTGGTTTGGTTACTAGCGGGAGTCGGGATGAGCAGTTCTTC	CASGLVTSGSRDEQFF
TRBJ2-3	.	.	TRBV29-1	TGCAGCGTTGAATATGGAGATACGCAGTATTTT	CSVEYGDTQYF
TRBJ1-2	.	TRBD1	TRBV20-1	TGCAGTGCTAGAGAGATGGCAGGACAGGGGGAAGGGCGTGGCTACACCTTC	CSAREMAGQGEGRGYTF
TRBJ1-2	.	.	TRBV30	TGTGCCTGGACCCCAGGGAAATATGGCTACACCTTC	CAWTPGKYGYTF
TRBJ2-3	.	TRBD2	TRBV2	TGTGCCAGCAGACCAGCGGGACTTAGCACAGATACGCAGTATTTT	CASRPAGLSTDTQYF
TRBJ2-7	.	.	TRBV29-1	TGCAGCGCTCAGGGGCGGCGGTACGAGCAGTACTTC	CSAQGRRYEQYF
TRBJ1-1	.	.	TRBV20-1	TGCAGTGCGGGGAGGGATACTAACACTGAAGCTTTCTTT	CSAGRDTNTEAFF
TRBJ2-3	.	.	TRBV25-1	TGTGCCAGCAGTGATAGCGTCGGTGATACGCAGTATTTT	CASSDSVGDTQYF
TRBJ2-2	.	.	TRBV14	TGTGCCAGCAGCCAGACCACTTCACAGTCGAACACCGGGGAGCTGTTTTTT	CASSQTTSQSNTGELFF
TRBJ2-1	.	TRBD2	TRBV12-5	TGTGCTAGTGGTCCACGACTAGCGGACTACAATGAGCAGTTCTTC	CASGPRLADYNEQFF
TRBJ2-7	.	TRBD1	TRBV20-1	TGCAGTGCCAGACAGGGGCTAGGAACCTACGAGCAGTACTTC	CSARQGLGTYEQYF
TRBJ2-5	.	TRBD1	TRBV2	TGTGCCAGCAGCGGGGACAGGGGCAGGGAGACCCAGTACTTC	CASSGDRGRETQYF
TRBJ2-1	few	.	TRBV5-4	TGTGCCAGCAGCTTGGCCGTAAACAATGAGCAGTTCTTC	CASSLAVNNEQFF
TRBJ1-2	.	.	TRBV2	TGTGCCAGCAGTGGACAGGCCCACCGGGGTTATGGCTACACCTTC	CASSGQAHRGYGYTF
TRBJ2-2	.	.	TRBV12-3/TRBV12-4	TGTGCCAGCGCGACAGTTAATGTGGCCGGGGAGCTGTTTTTT	CASATVNVAGELFF
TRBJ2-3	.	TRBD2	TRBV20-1	TGCAGTGCGCGGGGACTAGCGGGAGGGGAGGGTTCCACAGATACGCAGTATTTT	CSARGLAGGEGSTDTQYF